These 9 T cell receptor beta chains were sequenced from one sample in a study of molecular identifiers for immune sequencing clone quantification. Via MiXCR, TCRdb re-called the PCR reads, giving one row per CDR3 protein. The sample shows some 65,000 distinct CDR3 sequences, approximately 17% of them seen only once. Sequencing was carried out using naive CD8+ T cells from blood, with Jurkat cell RNA spiked in. The subset was: FACS-sorted CD8+CD4-CCR7+CD45RA+ naive T cells. The receptors here all came from a human donor in good health. Some libraries in this study had Jurkat cell RNA spiked in.

There are a few counts of this clonotype. The chain combines TRBV5-4 with TRBJ1-1; no definite D call. The CDR3 loop spans 13 amino acids. Germline CDR1 and CDR2: SGHNT and YYREEE (reference sequence). With 6 bases removed from V and 0 bases from J, the gap between germline ends came to 9 bases. CDR3 amino acids: CASMRTVNTEAFF. CDR3 nucleotide sequence: TGTGCCAGCATGCGGACGGTGAACACTGAAGCTTTCTTT.

In its sample, this clonotype was seen many times. This rearrangement joins TRBV7-6 to TRBJ2-7, with D perhaps matching TRBD2 (6 bases). The V and J ends lost 2 bases and 0 bases respectively, with 11 bases between them. The CDR3 is 15 residues long. CDR1 is SGHVS, CDR2 FNYEAQ, per germline. CDR3 protein: CASSLIAESSYEQYF. CDR3 nucleotides: TGTGCCAGCAGCTTAATAGCGGAGAGCTCCTACGAGCAGTACTTC.

In its sample, this clonotype was seen many times. CDR3 amino acids: CASSLPSESTDTQYF. As DNA, the CDR3 is TGTGCCAGCAGCTTACCTAGCGAGTCCACAGATACGCAGTATTTT. The V gene is TRBV13, the J gene TRBJ2-3; D perhaps matches TRBD2 (6 bases). CDR1 is PRHDT and CDR2 is FYEKMQ in the germline V gene (reference sequence). The V and J ends lost 2 bases and 2 bases respectively, with 11 bases between them. The CDR3 contains 15 residues.

There are many counts of this clonotype. Here the CDR3 reads CAVVQLNSDTQYF. CDR3 nucleotide sequence: TGTGCGGTCGTGCAACTTAATTCAGATACGCAGTATTTT. This chain joins TRBV28 and TRBJ2-3; D is uncertain. The CDR3 has 13 amino acids. Germline CDR1 is MDHEN and CDR2 is SYDVKM.

The table lists this clonotype with a few counts. Possible read error: a much larger clone is one base away. The gene calls are TRBV9 and TRBJ2-7; 7 bases map to TRBD2. This CDR3 spans 14 amino acids. Germline V gene sequence: CDR1 SGDLS, CDR2 YYNGEE. V lost 4 bases, J lost 3 bases, and 7 bases stayed unmatched. CDR3 sequence (DNA): TGTGCCAGCAGCCCGGCGGGGAGGGACTACGAGCAGTACTTC. Translating it yields CASSPAGRDYEQYF.

This clonotype was seen repeatedly, ten times or more. V and J are TRBV6-5 and TRBJ1-6; D is unresolved. The V gene's germline CDR1 is MNHEY and CDR2 SVGAGI. With 0 bases removed from V and 7 bases from J, the gap between germline ends came to 4 bases. The CDR3 contains 13 residues. CDR3 DNA sequence: TGTGCCAGCAGTTACTCCGGCAATTCACCCCTCCACTTT. Amino acids: CASSYSGNSPLHF.

This clonotype occurred many times. The chain couples TRBV7-6 to TRBJ1-5; D not certain. Germline CDR1 and CDR2: SGHVS and FNYEAQ. Deletions cut 5 bases from V and 6 bases from J, with 8 bases between. The CDR3 runs to 12 residues. CDR3 nucleotide sequence: TGTGCCAGCAGCCGCATGGGTCAGCCCCAGCATTTT. Protein sequence: CASSRMGQPQHF.

The chain has TRBV7-9 and TRBJ2-1; 9 bases match TRBD2. The CDR3 is 14 amino acids. The junction had 9 bases not matched to a gene; V was cut back by 5 bases and J by 10 bases. Germline lookup yields CDR1 SEHNR and CDR2 FQNEAQ (reference sequence). The chain's CDR3 is CASSTWTSDAEQFF. In DNA, the CDR3 is TGTGCCAGCAGCACCTGGACTAGCGACGCGGAGCAGTTCTTC.

This clonotype was detected a few times. V usage is TRBV28 and J usage is TRBJ2-7; D is perhaps TRBD1 or TRBD2 (7 bases each). The CDR3 totals 11 residues. Trimming took off 11 bases at V and 6 bases at J, with 14 bases between the two ends. The V gene's germline CDR1 is MDHEN and CDR2 SYDVKM. Here the CDR3 reads CAWGRGPEQYF. Written as DNA, the CDR3 is TGTGCCTGGGGGAGGGGGCCCGAGCAGTACTTC.